Below, 13 T cell receptor beta chains from the same sample are listed, as sequenced in a study of blood T cell repertoires in COVID-19 (dated by TCRdb to between 2020 and 2021). Library construction relied on the immunoSEQ multiplex PCR assay. This immuneACCESS table, as held by TCRdb, lists in-frame sequences with V and J called but not all clones. Of the missing ones, under half trace to an unresolved V gene in checked studies; the others have no known cause. The sample profile shows 100,000 to 150,000 clones; approximately 80% of them were found once. Of the sample, around 37% is held by the ten largest clones. Sample: peripheral blood. These TCRs come from a man aged 35 to 55 with active or convalescent COVID-19.

The rearrangement uses TRBV5-1 and TRBJ2-2, with 9 bases identical to TRBD2. The CDR3 is 16 amino acids. J was trimmed by 6 bases and V by 2 bases; bases with no gene match: 8. In germline, CDR1 is SGHRS, CDR2 YFSETQ. In DNA, the CDR3 is TGCGCCAGCAGCTTCGGCAATAGCGGGGGAGCCGGGGAGCTGTTTTTT. This codes for CASSFGNSGGAGELFF.

J is TRBJ2-2 and V is TRBV11-2; no clear D. Germline V gene data show CDR1 as SGHAT and CDR2 as FQNNGV. The V gene lost 1 base and the J gene lost 4 bases, with 4 bases spanning the gap. This CDR3 comprises 13 residues. CDR3: CASSLVVTGELFF. The CDR3 nucleotides read TGTGCCAGCAGCTTAGTAGTCACCGGGGAGCTGTTTTTT.

The J gene is TRBJ1-3, the V gene TRBV15, with TRBD1 matching 7 bases. With V trimmed by 5 bases and J by 0 bases, 4 bases remained unmatched. Germline CDR1 is LNHNV and CDR2 is YYDKDF (reference sequence). This CDR3 is 15 amino acids long. The CDR3 loop is CATSSDRLSGNTIYF. The CDR3 bases are TGTGCCACCAGCTCGGACAGGCTCTCTGGAAACACCATATATTTT.

The chain carries TRBV27 and TRBJ1-5; 9 bases map to TRBD1. This CDR3 spans 12 amino acids. Germline V gives CDR1 MNHEY, CDR2 SMNVEV (reference sequence). V trimming: 6 bases; J trimming: 6 bases; junction bases outside the gene matches: 0. The CDR3 DNA sequence: TGTGCCAGCAGGACAGGGGGTCAGCCCCAGCATTTT. This gives the protein CASRTGGQPQHF.

The J gene is TRBJ2-3, the V gene TRBV4-1; tentative D call: TRBD2 (5 bases). Germline CDR1 reads MGHRA; CDR2 reads YSYEKL. This CDR3 contains 16 residues. Deletions cut 0 bases from V and 1 base from J, with 11 bases between. CDR3 sequence (DNA): TGCGCCAGCAGCCAAGAAGAGGGAGCAGGCACAGATACGCAGTATTTT. This gives the protein CASSQEEGAGTDTQYF.

J is TRBJ2-3 and V is TRBV9; the D is unclear. V lost 4 bases, J lost 0 bases, and 15 bases lay in between. The CDR3 extends over 16 amino acids. Germline loops: CDR1 SGDLS, CDR2 YYNGEE. The DNA for the CDR3 is TGTGCCAGCAGCCGATCTAGTTCCGCTAGCACAGATACGCAGTATTTT. Translation: CASSRSSSASTDTQYF. The full variable domain, completed using reference TRBV9 and TRBJ2-3, is DSGVTQTPKHLITATGQRVTLRCSPRSGDLSVYWYQQSLDQGLQFLIQYYNGEERAKGNILERFSAQQFPDLHSELNLSSLELGDSALYFCASSRSSSASTDTQYFGPGTRLTVL.

V gene TRBV29-1 combines with J gene TRBJ1-1, with D possibly being TRBD1 (5 bases). Germline V gives CDR1 SQVTM, CDR2 ANQGSEA. CDR3 length: 15 amino acids. Trimming removed 6 bases from V and 0 bases from J, with 17 bases in between. CDR3: CSVGGAALMNTEAFF. CDR3 coding DNA: TGCAGCGTGGGAGGGGCAGCACTAATGAACACTGAAGCTTTCTTT.

The genes are TRBV4-3 and TRBJ1-4; D is possibly TRBD1 (6 bases). Germline CDR1 reads LGHNA; CDR2 reads YSLEER. The CDR3 has 13 residues. V was pared by 5 bases and J by 8 bases, with 12 bases between. The CDR3 coding sequence is TGCGCCAGCAGCAGGGGGGGTGGGGAAAAACTGTTTTTT. Amino acid sequence: CASSRGGGEKLFF.

This clone was seen a single time. J is TRBJ1-6 and V is TRBV7-9; 9 bases are shared with TRBD1. V gave up 1 base and J gave up 10 bases; unmatched junction bases: 11. CDR3 length equals 17 residues. Germline values: CDR1 SEHNR, CDR2 FQNEAQ (reference sequence). The DNA of the CDR3 is TGTGCCAGCAGCTTAGGTTGGGGGACAGGGCAAACCTCACCCCTCCACTTT. Translated, it gives CASSLGWGTGQTSPLHF.

J is TRBJ2-7 and V is TRBV7-6, with a possible D match to TRBD1 (5 bases). Trimming cost V 5 bases and J 6 bases, with 20 bases left between them. Germline V lookup: CDR1 SGHVS, CDR2 FNYEAQ. The CDR3 loop spans 15 amino acids. In nucleotides, the CDR3 is TGTGCCAGCAGCCTTACGGATGCAGGGCTCACCGAGCAGTACTTC. Translating it yields CASSLTDAGLTEQYF.

The gene calls are TRBV5-1 and TRBJ1-3; D unresolved. The CDR3 loop spans 15 amino acids. V was shortened by 0 bases and J by 2 bases, with 9 bases between the two germline ends. Germline lookup yields CDR1 SGHRS and CDR2 YFSETQ. Written as DNA, the CDR3 is TGCGCCAGCAGCTTGGTGGAGGGTGCTGGAAACACCATATATTTT. Translated: CASSLVEGAGNTIYF.

Worth noting for this clone: A junction boundary mismatches the germline segment, possibly from a read error. The CDR3 nucleotides read TGTGCTAGCAGCTTAGTCAGGGGCGAGACCGGGGAGCTGTTTTTT. Protein: CASSLVRGETGELFF. V usage is TRBV7-7 and J usage is TRBJ2-2, with D possibly being TRBD1 (6 bases). Germline V gives CDR1 SSHAT, CDR2 FNYEAQ (reference sequence). This CDR3 has 15 amino acids.

The chain employs TRBV5-1 and TRBJ1-4; no clear D gene. The CDR3 is 17 residues long. CDR1 and CDR2 from the germline V gene are SGHRS and YFSETQ. Trimming left V 2 bases short and J 6 bases short, with 20 bases between. The chain's CDR3 is CASSLWGSIGRDEKLFF. In DNA form, the CDR3 reads TGCGCCAGCAGCTTATGGGGATCCATTGGGAGGGATGAAAAACTGTTTTTT.